These 14 T cell receptor beta chains originate from one sample sequenced in a study of shared clonotypes between healthy human individuals. Naivety among CD8 cells was defined by CD45RO negativity and positive CCR7 selection, thereby excluding terminally differentiated effector memory CD45RA+ cells. Profiling relied on immunoSEQ multiplex PCR, and the TCRdb table lists in-frame clones only, not all of them. In the table there are 1.5 million to 2.5 million clones, around 96% of which are singletons. The sample taken for sequencing was naive CD8+ T cells sorted from blood. The origin of the receptors is a man aged 18 to 29 in good health.

This chain connects TRBV19 to TRBJ2-1; 10 nucleotides match TRBD2. CDR3 length: 15 residues. J was trimmed by 6 bases and V by 1 base; bases with no gene match: 3. Per germline, CDR1 LNHDA and CDR2 SQIVND (reference sequence). CDR3 nucleotide sequence: TGTGCCAGTAGTATAGTGGCTAGCGGGGGCAATGAGCAGTTCTTC. Protein product: CASSIVASGGNEQFF. Combining the CDR3 with reference TRBV19 and TRBJ2-1 gives the whole variable domain DGGITQSPKYLFRKEGQNVTLSCEQNLNHDAMYWYRQDPGQGLRLIYYSQIVNDFQKGDIAEGYSVSREKKESFPLTVTSAQKNPTAFYLCASSIVASGGNEQFFGPGTRLTVL.

This chain links TRBV4-1 with TRBJ1-3, with D tentatively TRBD1 (5 bases). The CDR3 is made up of 17 amino acids. V was shortened by 1 base and J by 0 bases, with 13 bases between the two germline ends. Germline V lookup: CDR1 MGHRA, CDR2 YSYEKL. CDR3 in DNA: TGCGCCAGCAGCCAAGCGAATTCAGGGAGCTCTGGAAACACCATATATTTT. Its translation is CASSQANSGSSGNTIYF.

Worth noting for this clone: Other nucleotide sequences from this sample produce the same CDR3. The rearrangement joins TRBV30 to TRBJ2-1; the D is unclear. The germline V and J ends were trimmed by 0 bases and 7 bases, with 1 base remaining between them. CDR1 is GTSNPN, CDR2 SVGIG, per germline (reference sequence). This CDR3 is built from 10 residues. The CDR3 DNA reads as TGTGCCTGGAGTGTGAATGAGCAGTTCTTC. This gives the protein CAWSVNEQFF. The full variable domain, rest sourced from reference TRBV30 and TRBJ2-1, is SQTIHQWPATLVQPVGSPLSLECTVEGTSNPNLYWYRQAAGRGLQLLFYSVGIGQISSEVPQNLSASRPQDRQFILSSKKLLLSDSGFYLCAWSVNEQFFGPGTRLTVL.

In this sample, this clone turned up once. This chain connects TRBV11-2 to TRBJ2-7; a possible D gene is TRBD1 (5 bases). V gave up 4 bases and J gave up 4 bases, with 17 bases separating them. Germline lookup yields CDR1 SGHAT and CDR2 FQNNGV. CDR3 length equals 15 residues. CDR3 DNA: TGTGCCAGCAGCTACTTCGTGGGGCTCGAGTACGAGCAGTACTTC. Amino acids: CASSYFVGLEYEQYF.

The J gene is TRBJ2-7, the V gene TRBV28; TRBD1 matches at 9 bases. The CDR3 extends over 15 amino acids. The ends lost 4 bases at V and 7 bases at J; junction bases unmatched: 11. Germline assignment: CDR1 MDHEN and CDR2 SYDVKM. This CDR3 is CASSSPRTGVEEQYF. CDR3 bases: TGTGCCAGCAGTTCCCCGAGGACAGGGGTCGAGGAGCAGTACTTC.

This clone was found once. The V call is TRBV4-1, the J call TRBJ1-3; TRBD1 aligns across 7 bases. V lost 3 bases and J lost 0; bases outside the gene matches: 14. Germline V gene data show CDR1 as MGHRA and CDR2 as YSYEKL. The CDR3 has 19 amino acids. DNA for the CDR3: TGCGCCAGCAGCCAGGAAGATACCGGGACAGATTACTCTGGAAACACCATATATTTT. Translated: CASSQEDTGTDYSGNTIYF.

A single count supports this clone. This chain links TRBV28 with TRBJ2-7, with D perhaps TRBD2 (6 bases). In germline, CDR1 is MDHEN, CDR2 SYDVKM. V was clipped by 6 bases and J by 2 bases, with 14 bases between them. The CDR3 extends over 14 amino acids. For the CDR3, the DNA is TGTGCCAGCAGGTTGGAGGGTACGGCCTACGAGCAGTACTTC. Translated: CASRLEGTAYEQYF.

This clone has only one observation. V gene TRBV27 combines with J gene TRBJ1-1; 9 bases map to TRBD1. Germline CDR1 reads MNHEY; CDR2 reads SMNVEV (reference sequence). The CDR3 length is 14 residues. V shed 11 bases, J shed 4 bases, and the junction held 11 bases outside the gene matches. The CDR3 DNA follows: TGTGCCGGCACAAACAGGGGGCTCATCACTGAAGCTTTCTTT. Translation gives CAGTNRGLITEAFF.

The genes are TRBV2 and TRBJ1-4; no clear D gene. Trimming cost V 8 bases and J 1 base, with 20 bases left between them. The germline V gene encodes CDR1 SNHLY and CDR2 FYNNEI. This CDR3 region has 17 residues. The CDR3 DNA reads TGTGCCAGCCCCCAGATGGGGATTCGGAAAACTAATGAAAAACTGTTTTTT. Its translation is CASPQMGIRKTNEKLFF.

The chain uses TRBV28 and TRBJ1-2; D is unresolved. Deletions cut 3 bases from V and 6 bases from J, with 11 bases between. Germline V gene sequence: CDR1 MDHEN, CDR2 SYDVKM. This CDR3 has 13 amino acids. CDR3 sequence (DNA): TGTGCCAGCAGTTTTTACCCGTCGGATGGCTACACCTTC. Protein: CASSFYPSDGYTF.

The V call is TRBV13, the J call TRBJ2-4, with 7 bases lining up with TRBD1. The CDR3 sequence is 16 residues long. From germline, CDR1 is PRHDT and CDR2 FYEKMQ (reference sequence). V shed 5 bases and J 0 bases; nucleotides not matched to a gene: 7. The CDR3 nucleotides read TGTGCCAGCAGCATAACAGGGGCCTTAGCCAAAAACATTCAGTACTTC. Its translation: CASSITGALAKNIQYF.

The chain uses TRBV7-2 and TRBJ2-7, with D possibly being TRBD1 or TRBD2 (5 bases each). Germline values: CDR1 SGHTA, CDR2 FQGNSA. V was pared by 2 bases and J by 0 bases, with 8 bases between. The length of the CDR3 is 14 residues. The chain's CDR3 is CASSLFGTSYEQYF. The CDR3 bases are TGTGCCAGCAGCTTATTCGGGACCTCCTACGAGCAGTACTTC.

The V call is TRBV13, the J call TRBJ2-7; D gene uncertain. V lost 5 bases, J lost 2 bases, and 10 bases lay in between. The V gene's germline CDR1 is PRHDT and CDR2 FYEKMQ (reference sequence). CDR3 length: 13 residues. The CDR3, as DNA: TGTGCCAGCAGCGCTCGACGGGCCTACGAGCAGTACTTC. Translation: CASSARRAYEQYF.

The V gene is TRBV6-5, the J gene TRBJ1-1; maybe TRBD1 (5 bases). Germline V CDR1 and CDR2: MNHEY, SVGAGI. CDR3 length: 13 residues. The germline V and J ends were trimmed by 2 bases and 6 bases, with 10 bases remaining between them. The CDR3 reads CASSYLGDAEAFF. The CDR3, as DNA: TGTGCCAGCAGTTACCTAGGGGACGCTGAAGCTTTCTTT.